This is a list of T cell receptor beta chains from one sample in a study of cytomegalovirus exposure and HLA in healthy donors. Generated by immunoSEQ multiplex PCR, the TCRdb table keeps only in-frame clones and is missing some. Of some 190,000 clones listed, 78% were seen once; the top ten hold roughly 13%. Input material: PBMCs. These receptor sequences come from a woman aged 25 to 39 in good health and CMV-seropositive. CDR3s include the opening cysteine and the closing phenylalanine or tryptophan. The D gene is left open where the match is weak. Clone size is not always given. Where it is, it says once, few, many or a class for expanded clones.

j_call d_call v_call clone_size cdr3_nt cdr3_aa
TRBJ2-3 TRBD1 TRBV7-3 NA TGTGCCAGCTCCTTGACAGGGCCCTTGGATACGCAGTATTTT CASSLTGPLDTQYF
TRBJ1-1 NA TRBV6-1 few TGTGCCAGCAGTGAAGGCTCGGGCACTGAAGCTTTCTTT CASSEGSGTEAFF
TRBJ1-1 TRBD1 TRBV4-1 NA TGCGCCAGCAGCCAAGTTGCCCGGGGACAGGGGCACACTGAAGCTTTCTTT CASSQVARGQGHTEAFF
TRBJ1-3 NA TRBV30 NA TGTGCCTGGACCCCCTCGGACATATACTCTGGAAACACCATATATTTT CAWTPSDIYSGNTIYF
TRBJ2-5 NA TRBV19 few TGTGCCAGTAGTATCTACAGCAGTCAAGAGACCCAGTACTTC CASSIYSSQETQYF
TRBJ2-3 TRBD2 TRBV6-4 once TGTGCCAGCAGTGAAACGGGGGGAGGCACAGATACGCAGTATTTT CASSETGGGTDTQYF
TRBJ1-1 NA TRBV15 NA TGTGCCACCAGCAGAGATCGTGGAGGTACTGAAGCTTTCTTT CATSRDRGGTEAFF
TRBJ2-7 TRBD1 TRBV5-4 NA TGTGCCAGCAGCTTGGCCGGGACAGGGGTCTACGAGCAGTACTTC CASSLAGTGVYEQYF
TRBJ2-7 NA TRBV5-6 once TGTGCCAGCAGCTTGCGGGGGTGGGTCTACGAGCAGTACTTC CASSLRGWVYEQYF
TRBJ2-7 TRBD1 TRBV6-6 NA TGTGCCAGCAGTTACTCCGCGGGACAGGACTACGAGCAGTACTTC CASSYSAGQDYEQYF
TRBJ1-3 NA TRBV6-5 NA TGTGCCAGCAGTTACGAGGGATCAGGAAACACCATATATTTT CASSYEGSGNTIYF
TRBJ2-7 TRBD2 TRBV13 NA TGTGCCAGCAGCCGAGCACTAGCGGGAGTTTTCGCGCAGTACTTC CASSRALAGVFAQYF
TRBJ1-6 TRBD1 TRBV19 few TGTGCCAGTAGTATGAGGGGGCTCGGTTCACCCCTCCACTTT CASSMRGLGSPLHF
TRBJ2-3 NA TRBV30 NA TGTGCCTGGACTGGCCTAGCGACGGATACGCAGTATTTT CAWTGLATDTQYF